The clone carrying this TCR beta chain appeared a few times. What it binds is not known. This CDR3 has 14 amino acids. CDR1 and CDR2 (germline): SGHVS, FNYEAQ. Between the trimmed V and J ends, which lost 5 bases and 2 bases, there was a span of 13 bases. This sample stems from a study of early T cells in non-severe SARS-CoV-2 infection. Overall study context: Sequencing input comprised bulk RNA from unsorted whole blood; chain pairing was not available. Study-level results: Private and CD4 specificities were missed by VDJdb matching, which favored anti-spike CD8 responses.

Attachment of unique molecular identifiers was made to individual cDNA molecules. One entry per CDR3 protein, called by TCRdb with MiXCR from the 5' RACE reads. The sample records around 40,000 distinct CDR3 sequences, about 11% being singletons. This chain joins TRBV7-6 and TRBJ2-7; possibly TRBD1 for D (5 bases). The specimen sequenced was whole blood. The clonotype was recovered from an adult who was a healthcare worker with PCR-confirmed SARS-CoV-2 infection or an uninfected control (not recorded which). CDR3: CASSPETEPYEQYF. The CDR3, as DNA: TGTGCCAGCAGCCCCGAGACAGAGCCCTACGAGCAGTACTTC.